The next 4 T cell receptor beta chains were all read from a single sample in a study of blood T cells in healthy people across ages. A J-beta primer mix and a sample-barcoded 5' primer were used in a second PCR of about 6 to 12 cycles. TCRdb re-called the 5' RACE reads with MiXCR, one entry per CDR3 protein. The sample contains roughly 1,700,000 distinct CDR3 sequences, roughly 27% of which appear only once. Sequencing was carried out using blood. The receptors derive from a woman under 40 in good health.

This clonotype was counted a few times. The chain has TRBV24-1 and TRBJ2-1; tentative D call: TRBD1 (5 bases). V shed 4 bases and J shed 4 bases, with 16 bases lying between them. Germline loops: CDR1 KGHDR, CDR2 SFDVKD. The CDR3 extends over 16 amino acids. The CDR3 loop reads CATSDSGHSRYNEQFF. The CDR3 DNA reads TGTGCCACCAGTGACTCAGGACACTCACGGTACAATGAGCAGTTCTTC.

V usage is TRBV12-3 or TRBV12-4 and J usage is TRBJ2-3; D may correspond to TRBD1 or TRBD2 (5 bases each). The CDR3 totals 14 residues. V lost 8 bases to trimming and J lost 2 bases, with 14 bases between them. CDR3 loop: CASRTGRNTDTQYF. CDR3 in DNA: TGTGCCAGCCGTACGGGGCGGAACACAGATACGCAGTATTTT.

This clonotype has ten or more counts. V is TRBV27 and J is TRBJ2-1; a weak D match, TRBD2 (5 bases). This CDR3 has 13 residues. The V gene lost 6 bases and the J gene lost 6 bases, with 12 bases spanning the gap. The germline V gene has CDR1 MNHEY and CDR2 SMNVEV (reference sequence). The CDR3 sequence: CASSLTRGNEQFF. For the CDR3, the DNA is TGTGCCAGCAGCTTAACCCGGGGCAATGAGCAGTTCTTC.

J is TRBJ2-5 and V is TRBV7-2; 7 positions agree with TRBD2. CDR1 is SGHTA and CDR2 is FQGNSA in the germline V gene. The CDR3 is 15 residues long. V trimming: 3 bases; J trimming: 0 bases; junction bases outside the gene matches: 4. As DNA, the CDR3 is TGTGCCAGCAGCTTGATGGCGGGGGACCAAGAGACCCAGTACTTC. This translates into CASSLMAGDQETQYF.